This T cell receptor beta chain appears in the sequencing data of a study of cytomegalovirus exposure and HLA in healthy donors. Looked up from germline, CDR1 is SGHTA and CDR2 is FQGNSA. Trimming shortened V by 3 bases and J by 8 bases, and 13 bases separated the two germline ends. The CDR3 is made up of 13 amino acids. In the PCR, 60 Vbeta and 13 Jbeta primers were used. Libraries were prepared by immunoSEQ multiplex PCR; TCRdb keeps only in-frame clonotypes and omits some of them. The sample has 64,000 or so clones, about two thirds seen once. The receptor comes from a woman aged 45-65 years in good health and CMV-seropositive. This chain joins TRBV7-2 and TRBJ1-2; D call uncertain. Input material: PBMCs. CDR3 sequence reads: CASSLIQEGGYTF. The CDR3 bases are TGTGCCAGCAGCTTGATCCAGGAGGGAGGCTACACCTTC.